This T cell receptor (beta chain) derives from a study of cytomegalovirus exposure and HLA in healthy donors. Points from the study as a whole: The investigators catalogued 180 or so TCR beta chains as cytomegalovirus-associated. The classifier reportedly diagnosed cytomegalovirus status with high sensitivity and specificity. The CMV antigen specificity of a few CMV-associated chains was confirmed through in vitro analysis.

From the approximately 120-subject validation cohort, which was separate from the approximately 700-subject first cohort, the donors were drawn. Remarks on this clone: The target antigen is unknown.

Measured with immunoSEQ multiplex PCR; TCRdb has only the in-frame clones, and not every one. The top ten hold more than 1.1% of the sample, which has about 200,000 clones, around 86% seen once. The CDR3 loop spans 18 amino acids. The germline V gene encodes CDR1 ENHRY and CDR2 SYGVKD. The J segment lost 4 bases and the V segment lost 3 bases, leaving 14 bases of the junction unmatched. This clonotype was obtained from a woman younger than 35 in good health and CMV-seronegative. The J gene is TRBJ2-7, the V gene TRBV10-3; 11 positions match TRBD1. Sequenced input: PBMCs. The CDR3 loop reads CAISDLDRGQVERYEQYF. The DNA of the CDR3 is TGTGCCATCAGTGATCTGGACAGGGGGCAAGTAGAAAGGTACGAGCAGTACTTC.